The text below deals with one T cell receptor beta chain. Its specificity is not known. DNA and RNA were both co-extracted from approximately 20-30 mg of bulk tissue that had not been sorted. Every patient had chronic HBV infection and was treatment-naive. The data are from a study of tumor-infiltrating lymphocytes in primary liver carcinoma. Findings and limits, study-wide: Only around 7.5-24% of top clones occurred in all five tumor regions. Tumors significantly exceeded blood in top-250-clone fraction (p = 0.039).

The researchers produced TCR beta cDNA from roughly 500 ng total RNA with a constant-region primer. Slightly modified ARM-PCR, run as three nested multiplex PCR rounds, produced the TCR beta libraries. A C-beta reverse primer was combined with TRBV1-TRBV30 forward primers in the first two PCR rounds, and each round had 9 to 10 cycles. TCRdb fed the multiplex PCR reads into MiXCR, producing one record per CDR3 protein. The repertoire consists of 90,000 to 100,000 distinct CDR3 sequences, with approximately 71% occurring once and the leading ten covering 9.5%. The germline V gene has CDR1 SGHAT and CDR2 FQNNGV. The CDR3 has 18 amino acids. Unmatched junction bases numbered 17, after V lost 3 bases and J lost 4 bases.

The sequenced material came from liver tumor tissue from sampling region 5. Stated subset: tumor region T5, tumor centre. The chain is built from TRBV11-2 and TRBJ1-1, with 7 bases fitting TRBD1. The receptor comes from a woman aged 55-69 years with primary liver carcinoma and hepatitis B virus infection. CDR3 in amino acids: CASSFSILSGTASTEAFF. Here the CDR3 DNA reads TGTGCCAGCAGCTTTAGCATACTATCCGGGACAGCAAGCACTGAAGCTTTCTTT.